The 28 T cell receptor beta chains reported below all come from one sample, sequenced in a study of cytomegalovirus exposure and HLA in healthy donors. Vbeta (60) and Jbeta (13) primers were used in the PCR. Here immunoSEQ multiplex PCR was the method, and the copy in TCRdb shows in-frame clones only, minus some. The sample has some 140,000 clones, 80% to 85% seen once. Specimen: PBMCs. The receptors originated from a male donor in good health and CMV-seropositive.

The chain carries TRBV7-2 and TRBJ2-1; TRBD2 aligns across 8 bases. The CDR3 length is 17 residues. Germline loops: CDR1 SGHTA, CDR2 FQGNSA. The V and J ends lost 5 bases and 2 bases, in that order; junction bases with no gene match: 11. The CDR3 protein is CASSAHSGSSAYNEQFF. The CDR3, as DNA: TGTGCCAGCAGCGCACACAGCGGGAGTAGCGCCTACAATGAGCAGTTCTTC.

The V call is TRBV19, the J call TRBJ1-5; D remains ambiguous. The CDR3 is 14 residues long. Trimming left V 2 bases short and J 7 bases short, with 12 bases between. Germline values: CDR1 LNHDA, CDR2 SQIVND (reference sequence). CDR3 protein: CASSILAHRQPQHF. DNA for the CDR3: TGTGCCAGTAGTATATTGGCCCACCGACAGCCCCAGCATTTT.

This rearrangement joins TRBV19 to TRBJ2-6; D might be TRBD2 (6 bases). V lost 3 bases and J 1 base, leaving 7 bases between the germline ends. The germline gives CDR1 LNHDA, CDR2 SQIVND (reference sequence). This CDR3 comprises 15 residues. The CDR3 DNA is TGTGCCAGTAGTATGCGGGGTTCTGGGGCCAACGTCCTGACTTTC. This gives the protein CASSMRGSGANVLTF.

The chain employs TRBV18 and TRBJ1-2; 10 bases match TRBD1. Germline V gene data show CDR1 as KGHSH and CDR2 as LQKENI. There are 16 residues in the CDR3. The J segment lost 6 bases and the V segment lost 3 bases, leaving 10 bases of the junction unmatched. CDR3 amino acids: CASSPFSGTGDDGYTF. The DNA of the CDR3 is TGTGCCAGCTCACCTTTCTCCGGGACAGGGGACGATGGCTACACCTTC.

The J gene is TRBJ2-2, the V gene TRBV2, with 10 nucleotides matching TRBD2. CDR1 SNHLY and CDR2 FYNNEI come from the germline V gene. The trim removed 7 bases at V and 6 bases at J, leaving 8 bases unmatched. The CDR3 is 15 amino acids. The CDR3 sequence is CASKWASGSPGELFF. CDR3 in DNA: TGTGCCAGCAAATGGGCTAGCGGGAGCCCCGGGGAGCTGTTTTTT.

This clone was detected only a few times. The chain couples TRBV29-1 to TRBJ2-1, with D perhaps TRBD2 (6 bases). CDR3 length equals 14 residues. Trimming cost V 7 bases and J 8 bases, with 21 bases left between them. From germline, CDR1 is SQVTM and CDR2 ANQGSEA. In DNA form, the CDR3 reads TGCAGCGCCGTGGGAGGCGGCTTTATCTATGAGCAGTTCTTC. This sequence encodes CSAVGGGFIYEQFF.

J is TRBJ2-2 and V is TRBV18; 13 positions agree with TRBD2. V lost 3 bases, J lost 4 bases, and 2 bases stayed unmatched. Germline assignment: CDR1 KGHSH and CDR2 LQKENI. CDR3 length: 16 amino acids. Here the CDR3 reads CASSPGLAGATGELFF. CDR3 DNA: TGTGCCAGCTCACCTGGACTAGCGGGGGCCACCGGGGAGCTGTTTTTT.

This clone has a single count. This chain links TRBV29-1 with TRBJ2-2, with a tentative D call TRBD2 (6 bases). The CDR3 contains 13 residues. Looked up from germline, CDR1 is SQVTM and CDR2 is ANQGSEA. V shed 6 bases and J shed 7 bases, with 15 bases lying between them. This CDR3 is CSVFRESGGELFF. The CDR3 DNA follows: TGCAGCGTCTTCCGGGAGTCCGGCGGGGAGCTGTTTTTT.

The rearrangement links TRBV30 to TRBJ2-2; 9 bases line up with TRBD1. The CDR3 sequence is 13 residues long. The V and J ends lost 5 bases and 5 bases, in that order; junction bases with no gene match: 3. Germline lookup yields CDR1 GTSNPN and CDR2 SVGIG (reference sequence). CDR3 loop: CAWDGTGTGELFF. The CDR3 nucleotides are TGTGCCTGGGATGGGACAGGGACCGGGGAGCTGTTTTTT.

The chain is built from TRBV5-4 and TRBJ2-2; 11 bases agree with TRBD2. Germline trimming cut 4 bases from V and 4 bases from J; bases unmatched to any gene: 9. This CDR3 comprises 17 residues. CDR1 and CDR2 from the germline V gene are SGHNT and YYREEE (reference sequence). The CDR3 bases are TGTGCCAGCAGCCACCTTACTAGCGGGAGAAGCACCGGGGAGCTGTTTTTT. Translated, it gives CASSHLTSGRSTGELFF.

The chain is built from TRBV7-3 and TRBJ1-5; 8 nucleotides match TRBD1. The CDR3 contains 19 residues. Germline CDR1 reads SGHTA; CDR2 reads FQGTGA. V shed 5 bases and J 3 bases; nucleotides not matched to a gene: 18. The CDR3 reads CASSLVPGQEKCLNQPQHF. CDR3 coding DNA: TGTGCCAGCAGCCTCGTCCCGGGACAGGAAAAATGCCTCAATCAGCCCCAGCATTTT.

This chain uses TRBV7-9 with TRBJ2-7, with D tentatively TRBD2 (5 bases). V dropped 5 bases and J dropped 5 bases, with 13 bases sitting between them. The CDR3 contains 13 residues. CDR1 SEHNR and CDR2 FQNEAQ come from the germline V gene (reference sequence). CDR3 DNA: TGTGCCAGCAGCCATACCGGAGGTAACGAGCAGTACTTC. Amino acid sequence: CASSHTGGNEQYF.

This clone was counted once. The rearrangement links TRBV9 to TRBJ2-2; 9 positions match TRBD2. This CDR3 spans 18 amino acids. CDR1 and CDR2 from the germline V gene are SGDLS and YYNGEE. V was pared by 0 bases and J by 5 bases, with 11 bases of the junction left unmatched. This CDR3 reads CASSVVPAGGLATGELFF. Written as DNA, the CDR3 is TGTGCCAGCAGCGTAGTTCCAGCGGGGGGCCTAGCGACCGGGGAGCTGTTTTTT.

Turning to this clone: Germline is not matched at one junction end, which may reflect a read error. This chain links TRBV7-9 with TRBJ2-5; TRBD2 agrees at 9 bases. CDR3 length: 16 residues. CDR1 and CDR2 (germline): SEHNR, FQNEAQ (reference sequence). The CDR3 DNA sequence: TGTTCCAGCAGCTTAGGCGTAGCGGGAGATGGAGGGACCCAGTACTTC. It encodes CSSSLGVAGDGGTQYF.

The V and J genes are TRBV27 and TRBJ2-7; 8 bases agree with TRBD1. CDR3 length: 14 amino acids. The germline V gene has CDR1 MNHEY and CDR2 SMNVEV (reference sequence). V lost 7 bases to trimming and J lost 0 bases; unmatched junction nucleotides: 5. The CDR3 protein is CASMGTGGSYEQYF. Here the CDR3 DNA reads TGTGCCAGCATGGGCACAGGGGGCTCCTACGAGCAGTACTTC.

The chain couples TRBV7-9 to TRBJ2-1, with TRBD1 matching 8 bases. This CDR3 comprises 15 residues. V was clipped by 4 bases and J by 5 bases; unmatched bases: 7. Looked up from germline, CDR1 is SEHNR and CDR2 is FQNEAQ (reference sequence). The CDR3 DNA reads TGTGCCAGCAGCTCGTGGACAGGGATCGACAATGAGCAGTTCTTC. Protein product: CASSSWTGIDNEQFF.

The genes are TRBV9 and TRBJ1-2, with 7 bases identical to TRBD1. The CDR3 consists of 15 residues. V dropped 0 bases and J dropped 8; count of bases not matched to a gene: 10. Per the germline V gene, CDR1 is SGDLS and CDR2 is YYNGEE. CDR3 DNA sequence: TGTGCCAGCAGCGTAGATCCAGGGGGATCGGGGGGCTACACCTTC. The encoded protein is CASSVDPGGSGGYTF.

The chain is built from TRBV19 and TRBJ1-1; D might be TRBD1 (6 bases). The CDR3 spans 14 residues. The germline gives CDR1 LNHDA, CDR2 SQIVND (reference sequence). Between the trimmed V and J ends, which lost 2 bases and 1 base, there was a span of 8 bases. The chain's CDR3 is CASSIQGPNTEAFF. The CDR3 region has the DNA TGTGCCAGTAGTATACAGGGGCCGAACACTGAAGCTTTCTTT.

The rearrangement joins TRBV4-2 to TRBJ2-1, with D tentatively TRBD2 (5 bases). The ends were cut back, 0 bases at V and 0 bases at J, with 12 bases in the middle. CDR1 and CDR2 (germline): LGHNA, YNFKEQ. CDR3 length: 17 residues. For the CDR3, the DNA is TGTGCCAGCAGCCAAGAGGTCGACTACCGCTCCTACAATGAGCAGTTCTTC. It codes for CASSQEVDYRSYNEQFF.

V gene TRBV19 combines with J gene TRBJ2-3; 14 bases match TRBD2. The CDR3 runs 21 residues. Trimming cost V 5 bases and J 0 bases; bases outside gene matches: 16. CDR1 and CDR2 (germline): LNHDA, SQIVND (reference sequence). CDR3 in DNA: TGTGCCAGTAGTTTCTTAGGACTAGCGGGGGGCAATGAAGCTAGCACAGATACGCAGTATTTT. Translation: CASSFLGLAGGNEASTDTQYF.

This chain connects TRBV5-4 to TRBJ1-2; 8 nucleotides align to TRBD1. V lost 4 bases, J lost 4 bases, and 3 bases stayed unmatched. The germline V gene encodes CDR1 SGHNT and CDR2 YYREEE (reference sequence). The CDR3 runs 13 residues. CDR3 sequence reads: CASSRTGGYGYTF. The CDR3 DNA reads TGTGCCAGCAGCCGTACAGGGGGCTATGGCTACACCTTC.

The rearrangement joins TRBV7-2 to TRBJ2-5; D call uncertain. TRBJ2-7 matches the DNA end more closely, so the J call is doubtful. Germline V CDR1 and CDR2: SGHTA, FQGNSA. The length of the CDR3 is 19 residues. The CDR3 reads CASSLLTSTGGEFSYEQYF. The CDR3 nucleotides read TGTGCCAGCAGCCTATTAACCTCCACTGGCGGCGAATTCTCCTACGAGCAGTACTTC.

The CDR3 DNA follows: TGTGCCACCAGCAGAGTGGGGGCCAATGAGCAGTTCTTC. Encoded protein: CATSRVGANEQFF. The chain links TRBV15 to TRBJ2-1, with D perhaps TRBD1 (6 bases). Germline lookup yields CDR1 LNHNV and CDR2 YYDKDF (reference sequence). V gave up 1 base and J gave up 6 bases, with 7 bases separating them. The CDR3 has 13 amino acids.

The chain links TRBV15 to TRBJ2-7; tentative D call: TRBD1 (5 bases). Trimming took off 1 base at V and 6 bases at J, with 16 bases between the two ends. Germline V gives CDR1 LNHNV, CDR2 YYDKDF (reference sequence). CDR3 length equals 15 residues. The CDR3 loop reads CATSRGEGDYGEQYF. In DNA form, the CDR3 reads TGTGCCACCAGCAGAGGTGAAGGGGATTACGGCGAGCAGTACTTC.

V usage is TRBV7-8 and J usage is TRBJ1-2, with TRBD1 identical over 10 bases. The CDR3 is made up of 14 amino acids. The trim removed 4 bases at V and 6 bases at J, leaving 5 bases unmatched. Germline V CDR1 and CDR2: SGHVS, FQNEAQ. DNA of the CDR3: TGTGCCAGCAGCTACGAGACAGGGGGCGATGGCTACACCTTC. It yields the protein CASSYETGGDGYTF. The variable domain in full, completed from reference TRBV7-8 and TRBJ1-2, reads GAGVSQSPRYKVAKRGQDVALRCDPISGHVSLFWYQQALGQGPEFLTYFQNEAQLDKSGLPSDRFFAERPEGSVSTLKIQRTQQEDSAVYLCASSYETGGDGYTFGSGTRLTVV.

The V and J genes are TRBV4-1 and TRBJ2-7, with TRBD1 matching over 12 bases. Trimming took 5 bases from V and 4 from J; bases not matched to a gene: 6. CDR1 and CDR2 from the germline V gene are MGHRA and YSYEKL. The CDR3 sequence is 15 residues long. CDR3 protein: CASSYPGQGAYEQYF. CDR3 nucleotides: TGCGCCAGCAGCTACCCGGGACAGGGGGCTTACGAGCAGTACTTC.

This clone was seen a few times. The chain has TRBV7-3 and TRBJ2-4, with D possibly TRBD2 on 6 matching bases. The CDR3 is 13 residues long. Per the germline V gene, CDR1 is SGHTA and CDR2 is FQGTGA. The V end was cut by 5 bases, the J end by 8 bases, with 13 bases between. As DNA, the CDR3 is TGTGCCAGCAGCCCCGAACCGGGAGACATTCAGTACTTC. This codes for CASSPEPGDIQYF.

This chain links TRBV6-5 with TRBJ2-7; maybe TRBD1 (6 bases). The V end lost 1 base, the J end lost 11 bases, and 9 bases lay between the germline ends. The CDR3 length is 11 residues. Germline lookup yields CDR1 MNHEY and CDR2 SVGAGI. In DNA form, the CDR3 reads TGTGCCAGCAGTTACTGGGGGCGGGAGTACTTC. Protein: CASSYWGREYF.